The clone carrying this T cell receptor beta chain was observed a handful of times. What it binds is not known. Libraries for TCR beta were made by quantitative 5'-RACE with molecular barcodes. Using its own MiXCR run on the 5' RACE reads, TCRdb lists one record per CDR3 protein. The sample yields some 700,000 distinct CDR3 sequences, 15% to 20% seen once. The sample comes from a study of CD8 T cells in ankylosing spondylitis. General study results and limits: Typical of ankylosing spondylitis blood, it appeared, was a TCR beta motif of under 10 highly homologous variants.

V lost 5 bases and J 1 base, leaving 20 bases between the germline ends. The CDR3 loop spans 17 amino acids. Germline V gene data show CDR1 as LNHDA and CDR2 as SQIVND (reference sequence). The TCR originated in a male donor with ankylosing spondylitis. Sequencing input: blood, either unsorted or a sorted T cell fraction (not recorded which). The chain is built from TRBV19 and TRBJ1-1, with a weak D call TRBD1 (6 bases). CDR3 sequence (DNA): TGTGCCAGTAGTCCGTTATCCCACAGGGCCGGGAACACTGAAGCTTTCTTT. Translated, it gives CASSPLSHRAGNTEAFF.